This TCR beta chain was sequenced during a study of OX40 agonist ivuxolimab in advanced cancers. For the study at large: The dose-escalation cohort had hepatocellular carcinoma, melanoma, renal cell or head and neck cancer. Prior checkpoint blockade (anti-PD-1, anti-PD-L1 or anti-CTLA-4) was permitted; about 40% had it. Of the patients, three showed partial responses, one with hepatocellular carcinoma and two with cutaneous melanoma.

Study-level results: By week 6 at 0.1 to 3.0 mg/kg, blood CD4+ and CD8+ T cells had expanded clonally.

This clone appeared once. The antigen is unknown. The CDR3 contains 15 residues. With V trimmed by 3 bases and J by 1 base, 0 bases remained unmatched. Germline CDR1 and CDR2: KGHSH and LQKENI. The assay was immunoSEQ multiplex PCR, and TCRdb's table has in-frame clones only and misses some. Of some 34,000 clones listed, around four fifths are singletons. The rearrangement uses TRBV18 and TRBJ1-5; 10 bases fit TRBD1. Sequenced here: CD4+ or CD8+ T cells sorted from blood, sampled in a trial of the OX40 agonist ivuxolimab. This TCR was recovered from an adult with an advanced solid tumor such as melanoma, head and neck, liver or kidney cancer. The CDR3 loop is CASSPTGGSNQPQHF. The CDR3 DNA sequence: TGTGCCAGCTCACCGACAGGGGGCAGCAATCAGCCCCAGCATTTT.